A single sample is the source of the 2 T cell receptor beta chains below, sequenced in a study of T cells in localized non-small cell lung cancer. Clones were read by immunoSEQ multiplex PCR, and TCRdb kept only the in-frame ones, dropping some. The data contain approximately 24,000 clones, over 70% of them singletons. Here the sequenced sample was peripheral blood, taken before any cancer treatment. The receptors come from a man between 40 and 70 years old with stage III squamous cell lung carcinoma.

The CDR3 DNA reads TGTGCCATCAGTGAGTCGTCCCAGATGGGCTACGAGCAGTACTTC. Amino acids: CAISESSQMGYEQYF. This sequence joins TRBV10-3 and TRBJ2-7; D unresolved. The CDR3 loop spans 15 amino acids. Germline V gene data show CDR1 as ENHRY and CDR2 as SYGVKD. The V end lost 0 bases, the J end lost 3 bases, and 12 bases lay between the germline ends.

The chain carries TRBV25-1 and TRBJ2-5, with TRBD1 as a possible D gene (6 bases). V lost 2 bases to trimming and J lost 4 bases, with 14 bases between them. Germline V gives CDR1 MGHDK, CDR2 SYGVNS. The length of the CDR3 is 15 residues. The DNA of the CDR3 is TGTGCCAGCAGTGAACTCAGGGGACGTATAGAGACCCAGTACTTC. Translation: CASSELRGRIETQYF.